This is a list of T cell receptor beta chains from one sample in a study of metastatic and nonmetastatic thyroid tumors. Using MiXCR, TCRdb reanalyzed the PCR reads. The repertoire holds about 35,000 clones, with approximately 20% as singletons. Sequenced input: blood. These receptor sequences come from a female donor with papillary thyroid cancer or a benign thyroid nodule (not recorded which). Some clones in this sample may be carry-over from other donors' samples. Each CDR3 is given with its conserved first and last residue. A D gene is named only where the DNA matches it firmly. Clone size, where shown, is once, few, many, or a class for clones that have expanded.

TRBJ1-5 | . | TRBV28 | . | TGTGCCATTGAACAGGGAGACAATCAGCCCCAGCATTTT | CAIEQGDNQPQHF
TRBJ1-6 | . | TRBV6-1 | . | TGTGCCGGCGCCCTTGGCTCCTATAATTCACCCCTCCACTTT | CAGALGSYNSPLHF
TRBJ2-2 | many | TRBV15 | TRBD1 | TGTGCCACCCGGGCGGGGGACAGGGAAATCGGGGAGCTGTTTTTT | CATRAGDREIGELFF
TRBJ1-1 | few | TRBV13 | . | TGTGCCAGCAGCATCACCGGCCGGGGGGAGGCTGAAGCTTTCTTT | CASSITGRGEAEAFF
TRBJ2-3 | many | TRBV28 | TRBD2 | TGTGCCAGCAGTTTAGCGGGAGTGGCAGATACGCAGTATTTT | CASSLAGVADTQYF
TRBJ1-5 | few | TRBV12-3/TRBV12-4 | TRBD1 | TGTGCCAGCAGGCCCGGGACAGCTAGTAATCAGCCCCAGCATTTT | CASRPGTASNQPQHF
TRBJ2-7 | many | TRBV5-1 | . | TGCGCCAGCAGCTTGGAGGGACCCTACGAGCAGTACTTC | CASSLEGPYEQYF
TRBJ2-3 | many | TRBV6-1 | . | TGTGCCAGCAGTGAAGTTAAGAGGAATACGCAGTATTTT | CASSEVKRNTQYF
TRBJ2-1 | many | TRBV12-3/TRBV12-4 | . | TGTGCCAGCAGTGAAAGCGGCAACTACAATGAGCAGTTCTTC | CASSESGNYNEQFF
TRBJ2-7 | . | TRBV4-2 | . | TGTGCCAGCAGAGTCAGGGGCCAGATTATATCCTACGAGCAGTACTTC | CASRVRGQIISYEQYF
TRBJ2-5 | many | TRBV5-5 | TRBD2 | TGTGCCAGCAGCTTGGGGCTAGCGGCCCTTCAAGAGACCCAGTACTTC | CASSLGLAALQETQYF
TRBJ2-2 | many | TRBV19 | TRBD2 | TGTGCCAGTAGTTGGACCCTAGCGGGAGTAGGCGGGGAGCTGTTTTTT | CASSWTLAGVGGELFF
TRBJ2-3 | . | TRBV18 | . | TGTGCCAGCTCACCGGACATTGATACGCAGTATTTT | CASSPDIDTQYF
TRBJ2-1 | many | TRBV20-1 | . | TGCAGTGCTCCCTCCCGGCGGAATGAGCAGTTCTTC | CSAPSRRNEQFF
TRBJ2-3 | many | TRBV10-2 | TRBD1 | TGCGCCACCGAATCGACAGGGTCAAGAGATACGCAGTATTTT | CATESTGSRDTQYF
TRBJ1-1 | once | TRBV3-1 | . | TGTGCCAGCAGCCAAGCGTGGGGCACTGAAGCTTTCTTT | CASSQAWGTEAFF
TRBJ2-3 | many | TRBV10-3 | TRBD1 | TGTGCCATCAGTGGACCACAGGGGGCCGCAGATACGCAGTATTTT | CAISGPQGAADTQYF
TRBJ2-5 | many | TRBV6-2/TRBV6-3 | . | TGTGCCAGCAGTTCCAAACGGCGAGTCGACCAAGAGACCCAGTACTTC | CASSSKRRVDQETQYF
TRBJ2-1 | many | TRBV3-1 | TRBD2 | TGTGCCAGCAGCCAAGTCCTAGCGGGAGGCGAGCAGTTCTTC | CASSQVLAGGEQFF
TRBJ2-1 | many | TRBV7-2 | . | TGTGCCAGCAGCTTAAGTGCCACCAACCTCGATGAGCAGTTCTTC | CASSLSATNLDEQFF
TRBJ2-5 | many | TRBV6-1 | TRBD2 | TGTGCCACGCGTGCGCTAGCGGGAGTGAAAGAGACCCAGTACTTC | CATRALAGVKETQYF
TRBJ2-5 | . | TRBV4-2 | TRBD2 | TGTGCCAGCAGCCAAGAAGGAGCGGGAGGAGGACAAGAGACCCAGTACTTC | CASSQEGAGGGQETQYF
TRBJ1-4 | many | TRBV6-2/TRBV6-3 | . | TGTGCCAGCAGTTACGGTCACCCTAATGAAAAACTGTTTTTT | CASSYGHPNEKLFF
TRBJ1-3 | many | TRBV6-6 | TRBD1 | TGTGCCAGCAGTTATTCGGACAGGTATCTGAACACCATATATTTT | CASSYSDRYLNTIYF
TRBJ2-3 | many | TRBV7-2 | TRBD2 | TGTGCCAGCAGTCGTAGTAGCGGGAGGGGTGGAGATACGCAGTATTTT | CASSRSSGRGGDTQYF
TRBJ2-7 | . | TRBV13 | . | TGTGCCAGCAGCTGGCAGGGCGATGACGAGCAGTACTTC | CASSWQGDDEQYF
TRBJ2-2 | few | TRBV5-4 | TRBD1 | TGTGCCAGCAGCAAACAGGGGGCGTCCGGGGAGCTGTTTTTT | CASSKQGASGELFF
TRBJ1-5 | many | TRBV18 | . | TGTGCCAGCTCACCATCTGGGTTCAATCAGCCCCAGCATTTT | CASSPSGFNQPQHF
TRBJ1-6 | . | TRBV3-1 | TRBD1 | TGTGCCAGCAGCCAGACAGGGTACGGCGAGTCACCCCTCCACTTT | CASSQTGYGESPLHF
TRBJ2-1 | . | TRBV5-1 | TRBD2 | TGCGCCAGCAGCTTCCGGGCTAGCGGGAGGAACGGTGAGCAGTTCTTC | CASSFRASGRNGEQFF
TRBJ1-3 | few | TRBV6-1 | . | TGTGCCAGCACCGTCGAGGGCGTCGGAAACACCATATATTTT | CASTVEGVGNTIYF
TRBJ2-7 | few | TRBV5-6 | . | TGTGCCAGCAGCCAGCCGGGGCAAACCTACGAGCAGTACTTC | CASSQPGQTYEQYF
TRBJ1-1 | few | TRBV27 | . | TGTGCCAGCAGAGGACAATTCTTTAACACTGAAGCTCCCTTT | CASRGQFFNTEAPF
TRBJ2-1 | many | TRBV5-4 | TRBD2 | TGTGCCAGCAGTTGGGGGGGTAGTGAGCAGTTCTTC | CASSWGGSEQFF
TRBJ1-4 | many | TRBV7-9 | . | TGTGCCAGCAGCTTAACAGGGGAAAAACTGTTTTTT | CASSLTGEKLFF
TRBJ2-1 | many | TRBV10-3 | . | TGTGCCATCAGTGAAGGGTACAGTGAGCAGTTCTTC | CAISEGYSEQFF
TRBJ1-2 | . | TRBV19 | . | TGTGCCAGTGGTACGGACCGCGGGCCTGACTATGGCTACACCTTC | CASGTDRGPDYGYTF
TRBJ1-2 | . | TRBV6-2/TRBV6-3 | . | TGTGCCTACTTTGCGGGCAGGGTTTATGGCTACACCTTC | CAYFAGRVYGYTF
TRBJ1-5 | . | TRBV6-2/TRBV6-3 | TRBD1 | TGTGCCAGCAGATGGGGACAGGGGGCGGGTTTCCCGCCCCAGCATTTT | CASRWGQGAGFPPQHF
TRBJ1-1 | few | TRBV29-1 | TRBD1 | TGCAGCGTCGGCTGGACAGGCATTGAAGCTTTCTTT | CSVGWTGIEAFF
TRBJ1-2 | many | TRBV5-1 | TRBD1 | TGCGCCAGCAGCTTTCAGGGGGCGGATGGCTACACCTTC | CASSFQGADGYTF
TRBJ2-5 | many | TRBV9 | TRBD2 | TGTGCCAGCAGCCCCTCAGGACTAGCGTACGAGACCCAGTACTTC | CASSPSGLAYETQYF
TRBJ2-5 | many | TRBV2 | TRBD2 | TGTGCCAGCGGTCGCGGGAGGGTAGAGACCCAGTACTTC | CASGRGRVETQYF
TRBJ2-7 | . | TRBV30 | . | TGTGCCTGGAGACTAACCGAAGGAGGGCAGTACTTC | CAWRLTEGGQYF
TRBJ1-2 | . | TRBV4-1 | TRBD1 | TGCGCCAGCAGCCAAGAGGACAGGGGGTTTGATGGCTACACCTTC | CASSQEDRGFDGYTF
TRBJ2-1 | many | TRBV5-1 | . | TGCGCCAGCAACTTGGGGGGAGGTTACAATGAGCAGTTCTTC | CASNLGGGYNEQFF
TRBJ1-5 | once | TRBV6-4 | . | TGTGCCAGCACTCAGGTTTATCAGCCCCAGCATTTT | CASTQVYQPQHF
TRBJ2-7 | many | TRBV4-1 | TRBD1 | TGCGCCAGCAGCCGCCCCGGGACAGGGTCCGAAGAGCAGTACTTC | CASSRPGTGSEEQYF
TRBJ1-1 | . | TRBV6-2/TRBV6-3 | TRBD1 | TGTGCCAGCAGTTACCGACAGGGGGCGAGTGAAGCTTTCTTT | CASSYRQGASEAFF
TRBJ2-1 | many | TRBV4-1 | . | TGCGCCAGCAGCCGGGGGGTTAGCGGATCCTACAATGAGCAGTTCTTC | CASSRGVSGSYNEQFF
TRBJ2-1 | many | TRBV18 | TRBD1 | TGTGCCAGCTCCGGACAGGGCCTTGTCCATGAGCAGTTCTTC | CASSGQGLVHEQFF
TRBJ1-1 | . | TRBV6-2/TRBV6-3 | . | TGTGCCAGCAGTCCCAGGGAAACTGAAGCTTTCTTT | CASSPRETEAFF
TRBJ1-1 | few | TRBV4-1 | . | TGCGCCAGCAGCCAAGATCCGGGTAGCGCTGAAGCTTTCTTT | CASSQDPGSAEAFF